This T cell receptor beta chain stems from a study of CD8+ T cells in alopecia areata (dated by TCRdb to 2016 to 2018). About the investigation overall: The treated patients, all with moderate-to-severe alopecia areata, were enrolled in an open-label pilot trial of oral tofacitinib given at 5 to 10 mg twice daily. On the human side, TCRbeta sequencing was run on scalp tissue and on sorted CD4+ and CD8+ peripheral blood T cells from healthy controls and from alopecia areata patients with either patchy or totalis/universalis disease. RNA came from the PAXgene miRNA kit for fixed scalp, the miRNeasy kit for PBMCs, and the RNeasy kit for mouse skin. Clonality in the scalp was compared among normal scalp (n=4), patchy alopecia areata scalp (n=8), and alopecia totalis/universalis scalp (n=8). High-throughput TCRbeta sequencing was used to examine T cell clonal expansion in alopecia areata in both the C3H/HeJ mouse model and human patients. Patients on tofacitinib were biopsied at baseline and after 4 and 24 weeks of treatment, and several of the patients also had a later scalp biopsy. Disease severity in treated patients was measured with the SALT score, which quantifies the percentage of affected scalp surface area. Amplification of TCRbeta CDR3 regions was done by immunoSEQ multiplex PCR using 35 Vbeta forward primers and 13 Jbeta reverse primers. Patients stayed on tofacitinib for 6 to 18 months and then had 6 months of follow-up off drug so that delayed response and recurrence could be assessed. What the authors observed across the whole study: TCR sequences shared between patients were less clear than in mice, possibly partly because of HLA diversity in the patient population. Tofacitinib significantly decreased scalp clonality and the number of expanded CD8+ clones among the top 100 scalp clones. Because the treated cohort was small and included a single nonresponder, larger studies are needed to assess links between baseline CD8+ expansion and response. Unlike mouse skin, which is dominated by gammadelta T cells, normal human skin has resident alphabeta T cells that are also sequenced, and this complicates analysis of the scalp TCR repertoire. Lesional scalp, especially in alopecia totalis/universalis, showed higher clonality and more expanded CD8+ clones than normal scalp, suggesting antigenic drive. During tofacitinib treatment, many expanded lesional clones remained in scalp and blood, and this persistence may partly explain relapse after treatment is stopped.

Note on this clone: Which antigen it targets is not known. No quality values exist for individual bases; no much larger clone is one base distant.

CDR1 is given as LGHNA and CDR2 as YSLEER, both from the germline V gene. The CDR3 sequence holds 14 residues, the cysteine and phenylalanine included. CDR3 DNA is the only sequence kept; it has 42 bases, read in frame from the first base. The germline ends are 11 bases apart after V is trimmed by 2 bases and J by 4 bases. The meaning of the sample's time point label: less than five weeks on oral tofacitinib. The sample's treatment or condition label, decoded: oral pan-JAK inhibitor, 5-10 mg twice daily. Lesional scalp punch biopsies and peripheral blood were obtained from alopecia areata patients. PBMCs were isolated by density centrifugation and stained for CD3, CD4 and CD8, and CD4+ and CD8+ T cells were sorted on a FACSAria. To prepare the library, the immunoSEQ multiplex PCR assay was applied. For TCR sequencing, RNA was extracted from every sample and reverse transcribed into cDNA to serve as template. First-strand cDNA was synthesized using SuperScript III with a 2:1 mix of oligo-dT and random hexamers. A synthetic immune receptor repertoire was used to assess amplification bias, and residual bias was removed computationally. Per the original workflow: Raw reads were preprocessed to remove errors, and CDR3 was defined by IMGT conventions from the conserved cysteine to phenylalanine. To get clonality, Shannon entropy was normalized by log2 of the number of productive unique TCRs and the result was subtracted from 1. Scalp TCRbeta sequences were cross-referenced with sorted blood CD4 and CD8 repertoires so that the CD4 or CD8 identity of scalp clones could be inferred. TCRdb carries this immuneACCESS record with in-frame sequences only. Its versions omit some clonotypes, under half of them owing to an unresolved V gene in the studies checked, with the rest unexplained. That table is the source of V, J and clone size, and D and trimming were worked out from the DNA. This sample is represented by 100,000 to 150,000 clones; approximately 57% of them were singletons. The top ten clones comprise 5% to 7% of the sample.

The source of this sequence is a human donor with alopecia areata. Source: CD4+ T cells sorted from blood, taken at week 4, from a patient treated with tofacitinib. The sequence is built from TRBV4-3 and TRBJ1-2; the D segment could be TRBD1, given 5 matching bases. The nucleotide sequence reads TGCGCCAGCAGCCAATTCACGGGGGGCTATGGCTACACCTTC. Its amino acids are CASSQFTGGYGYTF.